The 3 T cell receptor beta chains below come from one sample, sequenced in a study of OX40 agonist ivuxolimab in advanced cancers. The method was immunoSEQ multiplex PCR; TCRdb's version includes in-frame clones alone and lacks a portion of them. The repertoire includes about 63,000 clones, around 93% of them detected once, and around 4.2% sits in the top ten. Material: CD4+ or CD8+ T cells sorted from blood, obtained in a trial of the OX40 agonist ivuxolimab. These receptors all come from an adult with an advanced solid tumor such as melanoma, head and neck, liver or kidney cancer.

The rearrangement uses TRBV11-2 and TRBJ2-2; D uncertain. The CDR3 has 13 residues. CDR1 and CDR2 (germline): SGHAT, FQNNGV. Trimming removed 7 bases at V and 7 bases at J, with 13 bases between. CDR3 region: CASKVRVHGELFF. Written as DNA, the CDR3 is TGTGCCAGCAAGGTCCGGGTGCACGGGGAGCTGTTTTTT.

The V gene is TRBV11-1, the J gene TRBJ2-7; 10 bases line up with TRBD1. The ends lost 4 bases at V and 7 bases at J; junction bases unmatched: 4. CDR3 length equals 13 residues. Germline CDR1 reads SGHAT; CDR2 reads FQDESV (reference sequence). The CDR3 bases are TGTGCCAGCAGCTGGGACAGGGGTGGGGAGCAGTACGTC. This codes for CASSWDRGGEQYV.

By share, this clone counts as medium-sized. CDR3 in DNA: TGCGCCAGCAGCCAATTTGATAGCAATCAGCCCCAGCATTTT. It specifies CASSQFDSNQPQHF. This chain connects TRBV4-1 to TRBJ1-5; D is uncertain. Trimming shortened V by 2 bases and J by 0 bases, and 5 bases separated the two germline ends. The CDR3 spans 14 residues. CDR1 MGHRA and CDR2 YSYEKL come from the germline V gene.